The 3 T cell receptor beta chains below were found in one sample sequenced in a study of beta chain features in type 1 diabetes. The isolated RNA, all of it, was reverse transcribed, so expressed TCRB transcripts were what got sequenced. The assay was immunoSEQ multiplex PCR, and TCRdb's table has in-frame clones only and misses some. Of some 240,000 clones listed, approximately 16% were seen once; the top ten hold about 0.085%. Whole-study results and caveats: Shortening that was moderate but significant affected the TCRB CDR3s of Type 1 diabetes patients in all four CD4+ subsets.

Their antigen targets remain unknown. Material: naive CD4+ T cells from blood. These receptor sequences come from a man aged 30-40 years with type 1 diabetes.

This clone showed up just a few times. The chain carries TRBV9 and TRBJ2-1; 8 nucleotides line up with TRBD1. Unmatched junction bases numbered 4, after V lost 2 bases and J lost 0 bases. The CDR3 totals 16 residues. Germline V gene lookup returns CDR1 SGDLS and CDR2 YYNGEE. The chain's CDR3 is CASSVSGQGSYNEQFF. The CDR3, as DNA: TGTGCCAGCAGCGTCTCAGGACAGGGCTCCTACAATGAGCAGTTCTTC.

This clone was seen a handful of times. This rearrangement joins TRBV5-1 to TRBJ2-5; 7 nucleotides align to TRBD1. V trimming: 4 bases; J trimming: 3 bases; junction bases outside the gene matches: 9. Germline V gene sequence: CDR1 SGHRS, CDR2 YFSETQ. This CDR3 contains 15 residues. For the CDR3, the DNA is TGCGCCAGCAGCCTTCTCGGGACAGAAGAAGAGACCCAGTACTTC. Protein sequence: CASSLLGTEEETQYF.

This clone was found a few times. This chain uses TRBV2 with TRBJ2-7; TRBD2 matches at 7 bases. The junction had 3 bases not matched to a gene; V was cut back by 5 bases and J by 2 bases. Germline loops: CDR1 SNHLY, CDR2 FYNNEI. The CDR3 spans 13 residues. CDR3 nucleotides: TGTGCCAGCAGTCTGCGGGAGACCTACGAGCAGTACTTC. Its translation is CASSLRETYEQYF.